A single sample gave rise to the 8 T cell receptor beta chains below, sequenced in a study of long-term antiretroviral therapy in people with HIV (dated by TCRdb to the early 2020s). The immunoSEQ hsTCRB v3.0 assay was used at survey level resolution to sequence the TRB variable region. In its TCRdb copy, this immuneACCESS table keeps in-frame sequences only and misses some clones. Where compared with another copy, unresolved V genes explain less than half of these, and the others have no known cause. The sample data list over 35,000 clones, and about 80% of these were observed just once. The top ten hold less than 6% of the sample. This specimen was unsorted PBMCs, taken 3.4 years after starting antiretroviral therapy. The receptors were gathered from a man between 25 and 39 years old with HIV.

CDR3 in DNA: TGTGCCAGCAGTTTAATTAGCGGGCGCCCTTACACCGGGGAGCTGTTTTTT. Translation: CASSLISGRPYTGELFF. This chain connects TRBV27 to TRBJ2-2, with 7 bases identical to TRBD2. Per the germline V gene, CDR1 is MNHEY and CDR2 is SMNVEV (reference sequence). This CDR3 is 17 amino acids long. V lost 2 bases to trimming and J lost 3 bases; unmatched junction nucleotides: 9.

The CDR3 DNA sequence: TGTGCCAGCAGCTTAGGAATGGGGGGCGCTGGGGGCTACACCTTC. This sequence encodes CASSLGMGGAGGYTF. This chain links TRBV7-8 with TRBJ1-2, with a tentative D call TRBD1 (6 bases). The CDR3 is 15 residues long. Germline V CDR1 and CDR2: SGHVS, FQNEAQ. The V end was cut by 1 base, the J end by 8 bases, with 17 bases between.

The J gene is TRBJ1-5, the V gene TRBV27; tentative D call: TRBD1 (5 bases). The V gene's germline CDR1 is MNHEY and CDR2 SMNVEV (reference sequence). V was clipped by 5 bases and J by 1 base, with 12 bases between them. The CDR3 is 15 amino acids. The chain's CDR3 is CASSPGGGSNQPQHF. For the CDR3, the DNA is TGTGCCAGCAGTCCGGGGGGAGGGAGCAATCAGCCCCAGCATTTT.

CDR3 in amino acids: CSVEDPAVQETQYF. For the CDR3, the DNA is TGCAGCGTTGAAGATCCGGCAGTGCAAGAGACCCAGTACTTC. The chain has TRBV29-1 and TRBJ2-5; D is undetermined. The CDR3 length is 14 residues. The V end was cut by 0 bases, the J end by 2 bases, with 10 bases between. Germline CDR1 SQVTM, CDR2 ANQGSEA.

The V gene is TRBV19, the J gene TRBJ2-1; 9 positions match TRBD2. In germline, CDR1 is LNHDA, CDR2 SQIVND (reference sequence). The CDR3 runs to 15 residues. Unmatched junction bases numbered 8, after V lost 3 bases and J lost 8 bases. CDR3 nucleotides: TGTGCCAGTAGTATGTCTAGCGGGAACGTGGATGAGCAGTTCTTC. It is translated as CASSMSSGNVDEQFF.

V and J are TRBV14 and TRBJ1-3; D not resolved. The CDR3 loop spans 16 amino acids. Trimming cost V 3 bases and J 0 bases, with 12 bases left between them. Germline CDR1 SGHDN, CDR2 FVKESK. The CDR3 reads CASSQQGRVSGNTIYF. CDR3 coding DNA: TGTGCCAGCAGCCAGCAAGGAAGGGTCTCTGGAAACACCATATATTTT.

The genes are TRBV28 and TRBJ1-1; 9 bases fit TRBD1. Per germline, CDR1 MDHEN and CDR2 SYDVKM. V lost 4 bases and J lost 4; bases outside the gene matches: 4. The CDR3 covers 14 residues. CDR3: CASSSTGGRTEAFF. CDR3 DNA: TGTGCCAGCAGTTCTACAGGGGGCCGCACTGAAGCTTTCTTT.

V is TRBV18 and J is TRBJ2-2; 8 bases line up with TRBD2. V shed 3 bases, J shed 5 bases, and the junction held 2 bases outside the gene matches. CDR1 KGHSH and CDR2 LQKENI come from the germline V gene. The CDR3 loop spans 14 amino acids. The CDR3 loop reads CASSPQRETGELFF. CDR3 nucleotides: TGTGCCAGCTCACCCCAGCGGGAGACCGGGGAGCTGTTTTTT.